This entry lists 21 T cell receptor beta chains sequenced from one sample in a study of graft-versus-host responses after intestinal transplantation. Researchers placed around 200,000 CFSE-labeled responder cells in culture with around 200,000 irradiated, violet-dye-labeled stimulator cells. Sequencing was performed with immunoSEQ multiplex PCR; in TCRdb, only in-frame clones are kept and a portion is missing. Among several thousand clones listed, 35% to 50% were seen once. The specimen was alloreactive CD8+ T cells from a mixed lymphocyte reaction culture, collected before transplantation. Noted subset: CFSE-low proliferating T cells sorted from roughly six-day pre-transplant mixed lymphocyte reaction (GvH or HvG direction). The receptors shown here come from a human patient who was an organ donor for intestinal transplantation.

This CDR3 is CASSELNGVVTSGPEETQYF. CDR3 nucleotide sequence: TGTGCCAGCAGTGAACTTAACGGGGTTGTAACTAGCGGGCCAGAAGAGACCCAGTACTTC. The V call is TRBV6-1, the J call TRBJ2-5; TRBD2 matches at 9 bases. Germline CDR1 reads MNHNS; CDR2 reads SASEGT. CDR3 size: 20 residues. V shed 2 bases and J 3 bases; nucleotides not matched to a gene: 19.

The chain carries TRBV21-1 and TRBJ1-5; whether TRBD1, the table's D call, matches the DNA was not checked. TRBV21-1 is a pseudogene segment. This CDR3 spans 12 amino acids. CDR3 loop: CASSKAHRPQHF. The CDR3 DNA reads TGTGCCAGCAGCAAAGCACACCGGCCCCAGCATTTT.

This clone has only one observation. The rearrangement uses TRBV4-2 and TRBJ1-2; no clear D gene. The V gene's germline CDR1 is LGHNA and CDR2 YNFKEQ. The CDR3 runs to 13 residues. V was shortened by 1 base and J by 4 bases, with 7 bases between the two germline ends. The CDR3 DNA reads TGTGCCAGCAGCCAAGCGGAGATCTATGGCTACACCTTC. Amino acids: CASSQAEIYGYTF.

The rearrangement uses TRBV28 and TRBJ2-3, with a weak D call TRBD2 (5 bases). The CDR3 has 15 amino acids. V lost 5 bases to trimming and J lost 1 base, with 13 bases between them. Per the germline V gene, CDR1 is MDHEN and CDR2 is SYDVKM. CDR3 residues: CASSPSSGRTDTQYF. The CDR3 region has the DNA TGTGCCAGCAGTCCTTCGAGCGGCCGCACAGATACGCAGTATTTT.

This rearrangement joins TRBV5-4 to TRBJ2-7, with 8 bases identical to TRBD2. With 5 bases clipped from V and 2 bases from J, the junction kept 9 bases outside the gene matches. CDR3 size: 15 residues. Per germline, CDR1 SGHNT and CDR2 YYREEE (reference sequence). The CDR3 loop reads CASSYTAGVPYEQYF. The CDR3 DNA is TGTGCCAGCAGTTATACAGCGGGAGTTCCCTACGAGCAGTACTTC.

The V gene is TRBV10-1, the J gene TRBJ1-1, with D hard to call. Trimming stripped 9 bases from V and 1 base from J, with 18 bases between. Germline V gives CDR1 WNHNN, CDR2 SYGVQD (reference sequence). The CDR3 sequence is 15 residues long. The CDR3: CARKNRFYPNTEAFF. CDR3 nucleotide sequence: TGCGCCAGAAAGAACCGGTTTTACCCGAACACTGAAGCTTTCTTT.

Only a few counts were recorded for this clone. This rearrangement joins TRBV5-5 to TRBJ2-7; D perhaps matches TRBD2 (6 bases). V was clipped by 1 base and J by 0 bases, with 17 bases between them. Per the germline V gene, CDR1 is SGHKS and CDR2 is YYEKEE (reference sequence). The CDR3 loop spans 17 amino acids. The CDR3 protein is CASSLRLVRDSSYEQYF. The CDR3, as DNA: TGTGCCAGCAGCTTGAGGTTAGTGCGGGATTCCTCCTACGAGCAGTACTTC. Complete variable domain (other parts from reference TRBV5-5 and TRBJ2-7): DAGVTQSPTHLIKTRGQQVTLRCSPISGHKSVSWYQQVLGQGPQFIFQYYEKEERGRGNFPDRFSARQFPNYSSELNVNALLLGDSALYLCASSLRLVRDSSYEQYFGPGTRLTVT.

This clone showed up just a few times. V gene TRBV21-1 combines with J gene TRBJ2-1; TRBD2 was called by the table and not checked on the DNA. TRBV21-1 is a recognized pseudogene. The CDR3 consists of 20 residues. Written as DNA, the CDR3 is TGTGCCAGCAGATATGCAAAGAAGGTTCCGGGAGACTGGGCCTACAATGAGCAGTTCTTC. The encoded protein is CASRYAKKVPGDWAYNEQFF.

This clone occurred a few times. CDR3 sequence reads: CASSSTGDSTEAFF. In DNA form, the CDR3 reads TGTGCCAGCAGCTCGACAGGGGATAGCACTGAAGCTTTCTTT. V gene TRBV7-6 combines with J gene TRBJ1-1; 8 nucleotides agree with TRBD1. The CDR3 consists of 14 residues. Trimming cost V 4 bases and J 4 bases; bases outside gene matches: 5. In germline, CDR1 is SGHVS, CDR2 FNYEAQ.

The sample holds a few counts of this clone. The rearrangement links TRBV18 to TRBJ2-7, with a possible D match to TRBD2 (6 bases). Looked up from germline, CDR1 is KGHSH and CDR2 is LQKENI. The CDR3 has 14 residues. The V end lost 3 bases, the J end lost 5 bases, and 14 bases lay between the germline ends. The CDR3 coding sequence is TGTGCCAGCTCACCTCGAAGGAGGGCGCACGAGCAGTACTTC. This encodes CASSPRRRAHEQYF.

Concerning this clone itself: The sample has other DNA sequences that encode this CDR3 too. The gene calls are TRBV7-6 and TRBJ2-2, with 8 positions matching TRBD1. The V and J ends lost 3 bases and 1 base, in that order; junction bases with no gene match: 1. Germline V gene data show CDR1 as SGHVS and CDR2 as FNYEAQ. This CDR3 has 15 residues. CDR3 loop: CASSLGQVNTGELFF. CDR3 DNA: TGTGCCAGCAGCTTGGGACAGGTGAACACCGGGGAGCTGTTTTTT.

This sequence joins TRBV4-3 and TRBJ2-7, with 10 nucleotides matching TRBD1. V lost 0 bases to trimming and J lost 3 bases; unmatched junction nucleotides: 2. This CDR3 has 15 residues. CDR1 and CDR2 (germline): LGHNA, YSLEER. The CDR3 DNA reads as TGCGCCAGCAGCCAAGAGGGGACAGGGGACTACGAGCAGTACTTC. This sequence encodes CASSQEGTGDYEQYF.

This clone was recorded once. The V call is TRBV7-9, the J call TRBJ1-1; 7 bases align to TRBD1. Germline values: CDR1 SEHNR, CDR2 FQNEAQ (reference sequence). V was pared by 5 bases and J by 3 bases, with 6 bases of the junction left unmatched. This CDR3 comprises 14 residues. This chain's CDR3 is CASSPNRGDTEAFF. The CDR3 nucleotides are TGTGCCAGCAGCCCAAACAGGGGAGACACTGAAGCTTTCTTT.

This clone showed up just a few times. V usage is TRBV29-1 and J usage is TRBJ2-1; 9 nucleotides line up with TRBD2. This CDR3 is 14 amino acids long. Germline loops: CDR1 SQVTM, CDR2 ANQGSEA. J was trimmed by 8 bases and V by 1 base; bases with no gene match: 6. CDR3 sequence: CSVEGSGRSDEQFF. As DNA, the CDR3 is TGCAGCGTTGAAGGTAGCGGGAGATCCGATGAGCAGTTCTTC.

The table lists this clone with a few counts. This rearrangement joins TRBV11-2 to TRBJ2-7; D perhaps matches TRBD2 (6 bases). V lost 1 base to trimming and J lost 7 bases, with 14 bases between them. The CDR3 sequence is 14 residues long. Germline values: CDR1 SGHAT, CDR2 FQNNGV. The CDR3 sequence is CASSLVGGPGEQYF. The CDR3, as DNA: TGTGCCAGCAGCTTAGTGGGGGGACCGGGGGAGCAGTACTTC.

The V and J genes are TRBV9 and TRBJ2-1, with D unclear. V lost 0 bases, J lost 2 bases, and 12 bases lay in between. The CDR3 runs to 16 residues. Germline CDR1 and CDR2: SGDLS and YYNGEE. The CDR3, as DNA: TGTGCCAGCAGCGTAGTAGGAGAACCCCCCTACAATGAGCAGTTCTTC. Its translation: CASSVVGEPPYNEQFF.

This clone appeared once. The rearrangement uses TRBV11-2 and TRBJ1-1; D is unresolved. Germline CDR1 and CDR2: SGHAT and FQNNGV. The V gene lost 5 bases and the J gene lost 9 bases, with 13 bases spanning the gap. This CDR3 region has 12 residues. The CDR3 sequence is CASSPGEGKAFF. DNA for the CDR3: TGTGCCAGCAGCCCCGGGGAGGGTAAAGCTTTCTTT.

The V call is TRBV21-1, the J call TRBJ1-2. TRBV21-1 is given as a pseudogene. The CDR3 runs 19 residues. CDR3 DNA sequence: TGTGCCAGCAGCAAAAACGCGGGTCACGAATCTCTAGCTAACTATGGCTACACCTTC. Its translation is CASSKNAGHESLANYGYTF.

This sequence joins TRBV5-6 and TRBJ2-7; possible D gene TRBD2, 5 bases. V gave up 4 bases and J gave up 7 bases, with 27 bases separating them. The CDR3 covers 17 residues. Germline CDR1 and CDR2: SGHDT and YYEEEE. Here the CDR3 DNA reads TGTGCCAGCAGCGATACCTTGGGCCGAGGGCCCTATACGGAGCAGTACTTC. Protein product: CASSDTLGRGPYTEQYF.

This clone is deemed medium-sized (0.01 to 0.1%). The CDR3 DNA is TGTGCCAGAAGCTTGGGGGGCCTACAGCCCCAGCATTTT. It yields the protein CARSLGGLQPQHF. J is TRBJ1-5 and V is TRBV5-3; D perhaps matches TRBD1 (5 bases). TRBV5-3 carries the ORF label, with uncertain function. This CDR3 is built from 13 residues. Between the trimmed V and J ends, which lost 0 bases and 7 bases, there was a span of 8 bases.

This rearrangement joins TRBV4-1 to TRBJ2-7; a weak D match, TRBD1 (5 bases). There are 13 residues in the CDR3. V lost 4 bases, J lost 4 bases, and 11 bases lay in between. CDR1 and CDR2 (germline): MGHRA, YSYEKL. In DNA form, the CDR3 reads TGCGCCAGCAGCCCCAGACGGACATACGAGCAGTACTTC. It translates to CASSPRRTYEQYF.